The 5 T cell receptor beta chains listed next were all sequenced from one sample in a study of T cells and copy number aberrations in small-cell lung cancer. The protocol was immunoSEQ multiplex PCR, while the TCRdb copy is restricted to in-frame clones and leaves out a portion. The repertoire holds over 5,000 clones, about 72% seen once, with 8.5% to 10% in the top ten. The sequenced sample consisted of tumor tissue. All receptors come from a man in his forties or fifties with small cell lung cancer.

The V call is TRBV7-9, the J call TRBJ2-7; the D is unclear. The CDR3 runs to 13 residues. Germline CDR1 reads SEHNR; CDR2 reads FQNEAQ (reference sequence). Trimming took off 10 bases at V and 4 bases at J, with 17 bases between the two ends. In nucleotides, the CDR3 is TGTGCCACCCAGCCGGCTGGGGTGTACGAGCAGTACTTC. It is translated as CATQPAGVYEQYF.

The sample holds a few counts of this clone. The V gene is TRBV29-1, the J gene TRBJ1-2; TRBD1 aligns across 9 bases. CDR1 SQVTM and CDR2 ANQGSEA come from the germline V gene. The CDR3 sequence is 12 residues long. The ends lost 5 bases at V and 6 bases at J; junction bases unmatched: 4. CDR3 amino acids: CSVSGQGNGYTF. DNA of the CDR3: TGCAGCGTTTCAGGACAGGGGAATGGCTACACCTTC.

The chain links TRBV10-3 to TRBJ2-7; the D is unclear. This CDR3 is built from 14 residues. Trimming stripped 3 bases from V and 0 bases from J, with 9 bases between. Germline V CDR1 and CDR2: ENHRY, SYGVKD. CDR3 in amino acids: CAISERADSYEQYF. In DNA, the CDR3 is TGTGCCATCAGTGAAAGGGCAGACTCCTACGAGCAGTACTTC.

The V and J genes are TRBV28 and TRBJ2-5, with a possible D match to TRBD2 (7 bases). The CDR3 sequence is 16 residues long. Germline CDR1 and CDR2: MDHEN and SYDVKM. Trimming took off 6 bases at V and 4 bases at J, with 21 bases between the two ends. CDR3 region: CASSPRGGKRVETQYF. As DNA, the CDR3 is TGTGCCAGCAGCCCCAGGGGAGGGAAAAGGGTAGAGACCCAGTACTTC.

The chain links TRBV29-1 to TRBJ2-1; TRBD2 is a possible D gene (6 bases). The germline CDR1 and CDR2 sequences are SQVTM and ANQGSEA. The CDR3 runs 15 residues. V lost 7 bases and J lost 4, with 20 bases in between. The CDR3: CSAEGKGWGYNEQFF. Written as DNA, the CDR3 is TGCAGCGCGGAGGGTAAGGGTTGGGGTTACAATGAGCAGTTCTTC.